This T cell receptor (beta chain) originates from a study of cytomegalovirus exposure and HLA in healthy donors. As concerns this clone: Its target is unknown.

Vbeta (60) and Jbeta (13) primers were used in the PCR. The assay was immunoSEQ multiplex PCR, and TCRdb's table has in-frame clones only and misses some. The sample has roughly 240,000 clones; around 84% are singletons. Whole-study findings and limits: CMV serostatus alone was available as immune exposure information. It was confirmed in vitro that a few of the CMV-associated chains were specific for CMV antigens.

The CDR3 loop spans 14 amino acids. The V gene's germline CDR1 is MNHEY and CDR2 SMNVEV (reference sequence). Trimming removed 5 bases at V and 0 bases at J, with 11 bases between. This sequence was found in a girl under 10 years old in good health and CMV-seronegative. The chain is built from TRBV27 and TRBJ2-7; TRBD1 might be the D (6 bases). Sequencing was performed on PBMCs. In DNA form, the CDR3 reads TGTGCCAGCAGTCTCGCGGACAGCTCCTACGAGCAGTACTTC. Protein product: CASSLADSSYEQYF.